The 10 T cell receptor beta chains below were found in one sample sequenced in a study of long-term antiretroviral therapy in people with HIV. With survey level as its setting, the immunoSEQ assay was v3.0. Here immunoSEQ multiplex PCR was the method, and the copy in TCRdb shows in-frame clones only, minus some. The sample holds tens of thousands of clones; under 85% are singletons and the top ten take 15% to 20%. The starting material was unsorted PBMCs, obtained 0.5 years before starting antiretroviral therapy. The receptors were gathered from a man aged 35 to 55 with HIV.

The rearrangement joins TRBV18 to TRBJ1-1; D is ambiguous. V gave up 5 bases and J gave up 5 bases, with 15 bases separating them. CDR3 length equals 14 residues. Germline CDR1 KGHSH, CDR2 LQKENI. As DNA, the CDR3 is TGTGCCAGCTCAACGAATCGCGAGTCGACTGAAGCTTTCTTT. Its protein is CASSTNRESTEAFF.

The rearrangement joins TRBV2 to TRBJ1-5, with D hard to call. This CDR3 contains 14 residues. Trimming shortened V by 0 bases and J by 2 bases, and 5 bases separated the two germline ends. Germline assignment: CDR1 SNHLY and CDR2 FYNNEI. The CDR3 is CASSEARGNQPQHF. CDR3 in DNA: TGTGCCAGCAGTGAAGCCCGGGGCAATCAGCCCCAGCATTTT. The full variable domain, its missing parts supplied by reference TRBV2 and TRBJ1-5, is EPEVTQTPSHQVTQMGQEVILRCVPISNHLYFYWYRQILGQKVEFLVSFYNNEISEKSEIFDDQFSVERPDGSNFTLKIRSTKLEDSAMYFCASSEARGNQPQHFGDGTRLSIL.

This chain connects TRBV9 to TRBJ2-1; D is unresolved. CDR1 SGDLS and CDR2 YYNGEE come from the germline V gene. The CDR3 is 12 amino acids. Between the trimmed V and J ends, which lost 3 bases and 7 bases, there was a span of 8 bases. The CDR3 DNA reads TGTGCCAGCAGCGAGGACCCTAATGAGCAGTTCTTC. Translated, it gives CASSEDPNEQFF.

The chain employs TRBV28 and TRBJ2-7, with unresolved D. Germline V gene lookup returns CDR1 MDHEN and CDR2 SYDVKM. The CDR3 has 12 amino acids. V lost 4 bases, J lost 0 bases, and 4 bases lay in between. The chain's CDR3 is CASSSNSYEQYF. Here the CDR3 DNA reads TGTGCCAGCAGTTCGAACTCCTACGAGCAGTACTTC. The full variable domain, rest sourced from reference TRBV28 and TRBJ2-7, is DVKVTQSSRYLVKRTGEKVFLECVQDMDHENMFWYRQDPGLGLRLIYFSYDVKMKEKGDIPEGYSVSREKKERFSLILESASTNQTSMYLCASSSNSYEQYFGPGTRLTVT.

The chain is built from TRBV7-9 and TRBJ2-3, with 13 bases identical to TRBD2. Per germline, CDR1 SEHNR and CDR2 FQNEAQ (reference sequence). V lost 5 bases to trimming and J lost 3 bases; unmatched junction nucleotides: 5. The CDR3 has 16 residues. The chain's CDR3 is CASSRTSGGATDTQYF. The CDR3 bases are TGTGCCAGCAGCCGTACTAGCGGGGGGGCAACAGATACGCAGTATTTT.

CDR3 bases: TGTGCCAGCTCCGCTAGCCTCCCGGGGCCGAGCTATGGCTACACCTTC. Residues: CASSASLPGPSYGYTF. This chain uses TRBV18 with TRBJ1-2, with a tentative D call TRBD1 (5 bases). In germline, CDR1 is KGHSH, CDR2 LQKENI. The CDR3 loop spans 16 amino acids. Trimming removed 6 bases at V and 4 bases at J, with 21 bases between.

The J gene is TRBJ2-1, the V gene TRBV25-1; the D gene is possibly TRBD2 (5 bases). Germline CDR1 is MGHDK and CDR2 is SYGVNS. With 7 bases removed from V and 1 base from J, the gap between germline ends came to 11 bases. CDR3 length: 14 residues. CDR3: CASTGGFSYNEQFF. The DNA of the CDR3 is TGTGCCAGCACGGGCGGGTTTTCCTACAATGAGCAGTTCTTC.

This clone was counted once. CDR3 amino acids: CASSLGLAGFQETQYF. Here the CDR3 DNA reads TGTGCCAGCAGCCTCGGACTAGCGGGGTTCCAAGAGACCCAGTACTTC. The V call is TRBV5-6, the J call TRBJ2-5; 12 bases match TRBD2. V was clipped by 4 bases and J by 1 base; unmatched bases: 5. CDR3 length: 16 amino acids. CDR1 is SGHDT and CDR2 is YYEEEE in the germline V gene.

The rearrangement uses TRBV27 and TRBJ1-1; tentative D call: TRBD1 (5 bases). Trimming left V 4 bases short and J 4 bases short, with 13 bases between. The CDR3 has 14 amino acids. Per germline, CDR1 MNHEY and CDR2 SMNVEV (reference sequence). The CDR3 DNA reads as TGTGCCAGCAGTTCCATTGGGACGTTCACTGAAGCTTTCTTT. Its protein product is CASSSIGTFTEAFF.

As to this clone: This sample also contains other DNA sequences that code for the same CDR3. The chain is built from TRBV28 and TRBJ1-2; 8 bases fit TRBD1. The CDR3 extends over 14 amino acids. Germline values: CDR1 MDHEN, CDR2 SYDVKM. J was trimmed by 4 bases and V by 6 bases; bases with no gene match: 7. For the CDR3, the DNA is TGTGCCAGCAGCCGAGACAGGGGAGTCTATGGCTACACCTTC. This codes for CASSRDRGVYGYTF.